These 25 T cell receptor beta chains were sequenced from one sample in a study of cytomegalovirus exposure and HLA in healthy donors. PCR amplification relied on 60 Vbeta primers (plus 13 Jbeta primers). The method was immunoSEQ multiplex PCR; TCRdb's version includes in-frame clones alone and lacks a portion of them. Of tens of thousands of clones in the sample, roughly two thirds were seen once. The sample comprised PBMCs. These receptors all come from a woman aged 45-60 years in good health and CMV-seropositive.

This clone has just a few counts. The chain recombines TRBV10-3 with TRBJ2-5, with D unclear. The length of the CDR3 is 13 residues. Per germline, CDR1 ENHRY and CDR2 SYGVKD. With 5 bases removed from V and 5 bases from J, the gap between germline ends came to 12 bases. The CDR3 is CAISPVFGETQYF. Here the CDR3 DNA reads TGTGCCATCAGTCCCGTCTTCGGGGAGACCCAGTACTTC.

The J gene is TRBJ1-2, the V gene TRBV5-5; 7 bases align to TRBD1. The CDR3 contains 17 residues. V lost 3 bases to trimming and J lost 5 bases; unmatched junction nucleotides: 16. Germline lookup yields CDR1 SGHKS and CDR2 YYEKEE (reference sequence). CDR3 in DNA: TGTGCCAGCAGCTCCGATATAAACAGGGGAGAGGGATATGGCTACACCTTC. Translating gives CASSSDINRGEGYGYTF.

The chain joins TRBV10-3 to TRBJ1-4, with 8 bases lining up with TRBD1. CDR1 and CDR2 from the germline V gene are ENHRY and SYGVKD. After removal of 10 bases from V and 7 bases from J, the junction contained 11 bases not matched to a gene. The CDR3 extends over 14 amino acids. In DNA, the CDR3 is TGTGCCACCCGACAGGGGCACTCCAGTGAAAAACTGTTTTTT. Translation gives CATRQGHSSEKLFF.

This sequence joins TRBV5-1 and TRBJ2-5; D ambiguous. Trimming took 0 bases from V and 0 from J, leaving 6 bases between them. The CDR3 runs to 14 residues. Germline V gene data show CDR1 as SGHRS and CDR2 as YFSETQ. This chain's CDR3 is CASSLVDNQETQYF. The DNA of the CDR3 is TGCGCCAGCAGCTTGGTCGACAACCAAGAGACCCAGTACTTC.

This rearrangement joins TRBV6-1 to TRBJ1-1; perhaps TRBD1 as D (5 bases). The germline gives CDR1 MNHNS, CDR2 SASEGT. Trimming shortened V by 5 bases and J by 1 base, and 8 bases separated the two germline ends. CDR3 length: 13 residues. The DNA of the CDR3 is TGTGCCAGCAGTACAGGAGCGAACACTGAAGCTTTCTTT. This encodes CASSTGANTEAFF.

The genes are TRBV7-9 and TRBJ2-2, with a tentative D call TRBD1 (5 bases). Germline CDR1 and CDR2: SEHNR and FQNEAQ (reference sequence). The length of the CDR3 is 14 residues. Between the trimmed V and J ends, which lost 2 bases and 3 bases, there was a span of 7 bases. Written as DNA, the CDR3 is TGTGCCAGCAGCTTACAAGGGGACACCGGGGAGCTGTTTTTT. It encodes CASSLQGDTGELFF.

This chain connects TRBV14 to TRBJ1-3; D is possibly TRBD1 (5 bases). Trimming cost V 3 bases and J 5 bases, with 14 bases left between them. The CDR3 consists of 15 residues. Germline V gene lookup returns CDR1 SGHDN and CDR2 FVKESK. The CDR3 DNA reads TGTGCCAGCAGCCATCCGGGACTCCGTAGAAACACCATATATTTT. It codes for CASSHPGLRRNTIYF.

This clone was seen a few times. This chain joins TRBV28 and TRBJ2-7; 9 nucleotides line up with TRBD1. The CDR3 totals 16 residues. CDR1 is MDHEN, CDR2 SYDVKM, per germline. V lost 7 bases to trimming and J lost 6 bases; unmatched junction nucleotides: 16. The CDR3 reads CASTKGDRGLVGEQYF. CDR3 coding DNA: TGTGCCAGCACCAAGGGAGACAGGGGGTTGGTGGGCGAGCAGTACTTC.

V usage is TRBV20-1 and J usage is TRBJ2-5; tentatively, D is TRBD2 (6 bases). Trimming shortened V by 5 bases and J by 5 bases, and 9 bases separated the two germline ends. Germline CDR1 reads DFQATT; CDR2 reads SNEGSKA (reference sequence). The CDR3 consists of 11 residues. The DNA for the CDR3 is TGCAGTGCTCGGGGGTGGGAGACCCAGTACTTC. The encoded protein is CSARGWETQYF.

The chain uses TRBV6-6 and TRBJ1-4; 9 nucleotides line up with TRBD1. Per the germline V gene, CDR1 is MNHNY and CDR2 is SVGAGI (reference sequence). V lost 8 bases and J lost 13; bases outside the gene matches: 14. The CDR3 has 14 residues. In DNA, the CDR3 is TGTGCCAGCTCACGACAGGGGGGGGATTGGGGACTGTTTTTT. This codes for CASSRQGGDWGLFF.

The gene calls are TRBV19 and TRBJ2-2; D call uncertain. Trimming stripped 5 bases from V and 6 bases from J, with 13 bases between. Germline assignment: CDR1 LNHDA and CDR2 SQIVND (reference sequence). CDR3 length: 14 amino acids. CDR3 amino acids: CASSVAVQSGELFF. The CDR3, as DNA: TGTGCCAGTAGTGTGGCTGTGCAATCCGGGGAGCTGTTTTTT.

The table lists this clone with a count of one. This chain uses TRBV6-5 with TRBJ2-5; D might be TRBD1 (5 bases). Between the trimmed V and J ends, which lost 8 bases and 3 bases, there was a span of 10 bases. Germline CDR1 is MNHEY and CDR2 is SVGAGI. This CDR3 has 12 residues. The chain's CDR3 is CASGAGKETQYF. Written as DNA, the CDR3 is TGTGCCAGCGGGGCAGGGAAAGAGACCCAGTACTTC.

The chain employs TRBV5-6 and TRBJ1-2; tentative D call: TRBD1 (6 bases). This CDR3 comprises 15 residues. V lost 3 bases, J lost 5 bases, and 17 bases lay in between. Germline lookup yields CDR1 SGHDT and CDR2 YYEEEE. The CDR3 spells CASSSQTGRGYGYTF. The CDR3 nucleotides are TGTGCCAGCAGCTCCCAAACAGGGAGGGGATATGGCTACACCTTC.

On this clone itself: Its ends do not fully match the called genes, so a read error is possible. This chain connects TRBV7-9 to TRBJ2-3; weak D call: TRBD2 (5 bases). The V gene's germline CDR1 is SEHNR and CDR2 FQNEAQ (reference sequence). CDR3 length: 15 amino acids. CDR3 loop: CSSSLLPGGTDTQYF. CDR3 nucleotide sequence: TGTTCCAGCAGCTTACTTCCCGGGGGCACAGATACGCAGTATTTT.

This chain uses TRBV19 with TRBJ2-1; D possibly corresponds to TRBD2 (5 bases). V lost 8 bases and J lost 7, with 15 bases in between. The CDR3 spans 13 residues. CDR1 and CDR2 from the germline V gene are LNHDA and SQIVND (reference sequence). CDR3 DNA: TGTGCCAGTCCTAAGCGGCTGGGTAATGAGCAGTTCTTC. Its protein product is CASPKRLGNEQFF.

This chain uses TRBV6-5 with TRBJ2-2; TRBD2 matches 13 bases. Germline CDR1 MNHEY, CDR2 SVGAGI. The CDR3 runs 15 residues. The V gene end was trimmed by 7 bases and the J gene end by 3 bases; junction bases not matched to a gene: 2. The CDR3 DNA reads as TGTGCCAGCATCACTAGCGGGGGGGACACCGGGGAGCTGTTTTTT. Its protein is CASITSGGDTGELFF.

The J gene is TRBJ2-5, the V gene TRBV5-1, with TRBD1 identical over 7 bases. Germline loops: CDR1 SGHRS, CDR2 YFSETQ. J gave up 3 bases and V 4 bases, and 3 bases lay outside the gene matches. The CDR3 is 13 amino acids. In DNA, the CDR3 is TGCGCCAGCAGCCGAGGGGGCGAAGAGACCCAGTACTTC. Residues: CASSRGGEETQYF.

This clone is medium-sized by share. V gene TRBV9 combines with J gene TRBJ1-2; unclear D gene. Germline V gene sequence: CDR1 SGDLS, CDR2 YYNGEE. The CDR3 length is 13 residues. V was cut by 2 bases and J by 4 bases, with 9 bases left in between. CDR3 nucleotide sequence: TGTGCCAGCAGCGTCGATGGAGGCTATGGCTACACCTTC. It codes for CASSVDGGYGYTF.

This rearrangement joins TRBV6-5 to TRBJ1-2, with 7 bases fitting TRBD1. The CDR3 loop spans 14 amino acids. CDR1 is MNHEY and CDR2 is SVGAGI in the germline V gene. V dropped 0 bases and J dropped 6; count of bases not matched to a gene: 4. The CDR3 coding sequence is TGTGCCAGCAGTTACTCGGAGGGGGCGGATGGCTACACCTTC. It translates to CASSYSEGADGYTF.

The chain recombines TRBV5-4 with TRBJ2-5; D is unresolved. The J call may be mistaken, given a closer DNA end match to TRBJ2-7. Germline V gene data show CDR1 as SGHNT and CDR2 as YYREEE (reference sequence). The CDR3 totals 13 residues. As DNA, the CDR3 is TGTGCCAGCAGCTTATCCCAGGCCTACGAGCAGTACTTC. Residues: CASSLSQAYEQYF.

The CDR3 DNA is TGTGCCAGCTCAGCAGAATACATGAACACTGAAGCTTTCTTT. It is translated as CASSAEYMNTEAFF. The chain couples TRBV18 to TRBJ1-1, with unresolved D. Trimming removed 5 bases from V and 0 bases from J, with 10 bases in between. Germline CDR1 is KGHSH and CDR2 is LQKENI. The CDR3 consists of 14 residues.

This chain connects TRBV19 to TRBJ1-4; D is uncertain. V was cut by 0 bases and J by 8 bases, with 13 bases left in between. Germline CDR1 reads LNHDA; CDR2 reads SQIVND (reference sequence). The CDR3 contains 15 residues. The CDR3 nucleotides are TGTGCCAGTAGTATAGAAGGAGGGATGAGAGAAAAACTGTTTTTT. This gives the protein CASSIEGGMREKLFF. The variable domain in full, completed from reference TRBV19 and TRBJ1-4, reads DGGITQSPKYLFRKEGQNVTLSCEQNLNHDAMYWYRQDPGQGLRLIYYSQIVNDFQKGDIAEGYSVSREKKESFPLTVTSAQKNPTAFYLCASSIEGGMREKLFFGSGTQLSVL.

The J gene is TRBJ2-7, the V gene TRBV7-3; 8 bases are shared with TRBD2. Germline CDR1 is SGHTA and CDR2 is FQGTGA. The CDR3 is 16 residues long. Trimming at V came to 1 base and at J to 7 bases, leaving 12 bases not matched to a gene. In DNA, the CDR3 is TGTGCCAGCAGCTTAAGATACGGGGGGGCCCAGGGTGAGCAGTACTTC. Protein sequence: CASSLRYGGAQGEQYF. Drawing the rest from reference TRBV7-3 and TRBJ2-7, the complete variable domain is GAGVSQTPSNKVTEKGKYVELRCDPISGHTALYWYRQSLGQGPEFLIYFQGTGAADDSGLPNDRFFAVRPEGSVSTLKIQRTERGDSAVYLCASSLRYGGAQGEQYFGPGTRLTVT.

CDR3: CASSKGTGDIFGNQPQHF. DNA of the CDR3: TGTGCCAGTAGTAAAGGGACAGGGGATATCTTCGGCAATCAGCCCCAGCATTTT. The genes are TRBV19 and TRBJ1-5; 10 bases map to TRBD1. The CDR3 length is 18 residues. The junction had 11 bases not matched to a gene; V was cut back by 4 bases and J by 2 bases. The germline V gene encodes CDR1 LNHDA and CDR2 SQIVND (reference sequence).

The chain uses TRBV19 and TRBJ1-6; D remains unclear. Trimming stripped 5 bases from V and 3 bases from J, with 11 bases between. This CDR3 is built from 15 residues. Germline CDR1 is LNHDA and CDR2 is SQIVND (reference sequence). Written as DNA, the CDR3 is TGTGCCAGTAGTGCGAGCCTATACTATAATTCACCCCTCCACTTT. Encoded protein: CASSASLYYNSPLHF.